This entry is about one T cell receptor (beta chain). Its antigen remains unknown. Trimming took off 1 base at V and 0 bases at J, with 6 bases between the two ends. This CDR3 region has 14 residues. Germline CDR1 reads MDHEN; CDR2 reads SYDVKM. These data come from a study of post-analysis software for immune sequencing data. Study-level points and caveats: Those with multiple sclerosis, the patient group, showed significantly lower normalized Chao1 diversity than controls. Five or six TRBV segments were more frequent in patients than controls; TRBV5-6, TRBV5-1 and TRBV20-1 belonged to this group.

TCR beta cDNA libraries had unique molecular identifiers. TCRdb redid the calling of the PCR reads with MiXCR, one entry per CDR3 protein. Seen here are approximately 260,000 distinct CDR3 sequences, 36% observed once, and the top ten hold approximately 4.6%. This sequence was found in a girl aged 5-17 years with multiple sclerosis. The rearrangement uses TRBV28 and TRBJ2-5; no clear D gene. The specimen sequenced was blood. CDR3 coding DNA: TGTGCCAGCAGTTTATCAGGCTACCAAGAGACCCAGTACTTC. Its protein is CASSLSGYQETQYF.